This T cell receptor beta chain derives from a study of cytomegalovirus exposure and HLA in healthy donors. Healthy donors of bone marrow made up the group. This clone came up once. What it recognizes is unknown. PCR used 60 Vbeta primers and 13 Jbeta primers. Assay: immunoSEQ multiplex PCR; the TCRdb copy retains only in-frame clones and omits some. The data hold 150,000 to 200,000 clones, with about 80% observed a single time. General observations from the study: CMV serostatus was the only recorded immune exposure for donors. Later analysis showed TCR association rates varying by HLA locus, highest for DRB1 and lowest for HLA-C. The study labeled approximately 150 TCR beta chains cytomegalovirus-associated.

The CDR3 has 14 amino acids. Germline V gives CDR1 MDHEN, CDR2 SYDVKM. V shed 6 bases, J shed 2 bases, and the junction held 7 bases outside the gene matches. The sequence was collected from a man in his late teens or twenties in good health and CMV-seropositive. The specimen was PBMCs. The V call is TRBV28, the J call TRBJ2-7, with TRBD1 matching 7 bases. The CDR3 DNA reads TGTGCCAGCAGAACTACAGGGGCCGCCTACGAGCAGTACTTC. Encoded protein: CASRTTGAAYEQYF.